This T cell receptor (beta chain) stems from a study of T cell responses to AZD1222 COVID-19 vaccine. Regarding the study as a whole: Most donors were white British, females outnumbered males, and clonal diversity was possibly underestimated. Epitopes outside B.1.351 and B.1.1.7 mutated regions reportedly drew nearly half of spike TCRs. Baseline testing showed seropositivity in only six or seven AZD1222 recipients.

The CDR3 spans 15 residues. Deletions cut 5 bases from V and 1 base from J, with 13 bases between. From germline, CDR1 is MDHEN and CDR2 SYDVKM. Profiled with immunoSEQ multiplex PCR; TCRdb holds only in-frame clones, not every one. The sample yields roughly 140,000 clones, 90% to 95% seen once. Note on this clone: Its matching antigen is unknown.

The clonotype was recovered from an adult who had recovered from COVID-19. The chain joins TRBV28 to TRBJ2-3; tentative D call: TRBD1 (5 bases). Specimen: peripheral blood, collected after recovery from COVID-19. CDR3 sequence (DNA): TGTGCCAGCAGTACCCGACAGCTGGGCACAGATACGCAGTATTTT. This codes for CASSTRQLGTDTQYF.